The clone carrying this T cell receptor (beta chain) was seen a handful of times. V lost 2 bases and J 11 bases, leaving 19 bases between the germline ends. This CDR3 spans 14 amino acids. Germline lookup yields CDR1 GTSNPN and CDR2 SVGIG (reference sequence). Original processing methods: Reference gene primer amplification gave nucleated cell count estimates. The table came from immunoSEQ multiplex PCR; TCRdb's copy has only in-frame clones and leaves some out. That table gives V, J and clone size, and the DNA gave D and trimming. The table lists about 82,000 clones, roughly 90% of them singletons, with around 1.2% in the top ten. This entry is derived from a study of blood T cell repertoires in COVID-19. Study context: The samples span acute and convalescent COVID-19 from the United States, Italy and Spain.

Residents of about two dozen US areas, aged about 18 to 95 years, made up the participants. V and J are TRBV30 and TRBJ1-3; tentatively, D is TRBD1 (5 bases). The sequence derives from a woman aged 45-59 years with acute COVID-19. Sequenced material: PBMCs or T cells enriched from blood (not recorded which). The CDR3 loop is CAWSPRGFRSAIYF. The CDR3 DNA reads TGTGCCTGGAGTCCTAGGGGATTCCGCTCCGCCATATATTTT.